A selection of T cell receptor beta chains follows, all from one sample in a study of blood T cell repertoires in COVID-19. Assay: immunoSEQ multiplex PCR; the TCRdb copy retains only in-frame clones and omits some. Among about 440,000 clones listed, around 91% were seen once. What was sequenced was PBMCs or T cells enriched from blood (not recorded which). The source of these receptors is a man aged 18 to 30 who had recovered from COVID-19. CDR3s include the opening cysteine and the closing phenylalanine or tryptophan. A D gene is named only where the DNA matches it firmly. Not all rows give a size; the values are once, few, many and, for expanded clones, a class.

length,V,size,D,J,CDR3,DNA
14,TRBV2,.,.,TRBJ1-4,CASSEQGFREKLFF,TGTGCCAGCAGTGAACAAGGTTTCAGGGAAAAACTGTTTTTT
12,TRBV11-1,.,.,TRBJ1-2,CASLPTDYGYTF,TGTGCCAGCCTGCCGACAGACTATGGCTACACCTTC
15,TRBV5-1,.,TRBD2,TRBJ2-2,CASSLAGDNTGELFF,TGCGCCAGCAGCTTAGCGGGAGATAACACCGGGGAGCTGTTTTTT
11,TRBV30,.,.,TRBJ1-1,CAWMSGTEAFF,TGTGCCTGGATGAGCGGTACTGAAGCTTTCTTT
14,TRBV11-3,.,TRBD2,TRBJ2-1,CASNRGGSYNEQFF,TGTGCCAGCAATCGGGGGGGCTCTTACAATGAGCAGTTCTTC
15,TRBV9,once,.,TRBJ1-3,CASSVSLDKGNTIYF,TGTGCCAGCAGCGTATCGTTAGACAAGGGAAACACCATATATTTT
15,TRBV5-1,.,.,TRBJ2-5,CASSLDPGEQETQYF,TGCGCCAGCAGCTTGGATCCAGGGGAACAAGAGACCCAGTACTTC
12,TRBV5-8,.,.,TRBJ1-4,CASSNRNEKLFF,TGTGCCAGCAGCAACCGGAATGAAAAACTGTTTTTT
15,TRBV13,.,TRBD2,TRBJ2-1,CASSESGGPYNEQFF,TGTGCCAGCAGCGAGAGCGGGGGGCCCTACAATGAGCAGTTCTTC
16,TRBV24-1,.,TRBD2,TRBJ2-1,CATSEEEVSGRDEQFF,TGTGCCACCAGTGAAGAGGAGGTTAGCGGGAGGGATGAGCAGTTCTTC
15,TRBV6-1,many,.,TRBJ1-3,CASSEVSGSGNTIYF,TGTGCCAGCAGTGAAGTATCAGGATCTGGAAACACCATATATTTT
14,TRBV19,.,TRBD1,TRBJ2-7,CASSTGQGLDEQYF,TGTGCCAGTAGTACAGGACAGGGTTTGGACGAGCAGTACTTC
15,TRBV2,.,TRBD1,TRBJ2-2,CASAPGTGDTGELFF,TGTGCCAGCGCCCCCGGGACAGGGGACACCGGGGAGCTGTTTTTT
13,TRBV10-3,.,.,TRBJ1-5,CAIKQSSNQPQHF,TGTGCCATCAAACAGTCGAGCAATCAGCCCCAGCATTTT
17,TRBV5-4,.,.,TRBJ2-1,CASSSMAVDNSDNEQFF,TGTGCCAGCAGCTCAATGGCCGTGGACAATTCCGACAATGAGCAGTTCTTC
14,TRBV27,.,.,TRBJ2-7,CASSLHSQGPEQYF,TGTGCCAGCAGTCTTCACTCACAGGGACCCGAGCAGTACTTC
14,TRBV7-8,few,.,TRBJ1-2,CASSLEEAGVGYTF,TGTGCCAGCAGCTTAGAGGAGGCGGGGGTTGGCTACACCTTC
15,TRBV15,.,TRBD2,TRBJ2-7,CATSRGEAGVYEQYF,TGTGCCACCAGCAGAGGCGAGGCGGGAGTCTACGAGCAGTACTTC
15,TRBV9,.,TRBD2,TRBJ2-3,CASTLGGSQMETQYF,TGTGCCAGCACCCTTGGCGGGAGTCAGATGGAAACGCAGTATTTT
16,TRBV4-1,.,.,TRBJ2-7,CASSQGPGRGDYEQYF,TGCGCCAGCAGCCAAGGGCCCGGGAGAGGGGACTACGAGCAGTACTTC
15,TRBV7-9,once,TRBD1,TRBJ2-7,CASSLTGTGGDEQYF,TGTGCCAGCAGCCTAACCGGGACAGGGGGGGACGAGCAGTACTTC
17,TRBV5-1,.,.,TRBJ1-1,CASSSAYLRRGNTEAFF,TGCGCCAGCAGCTCGGCGTATCTACGCCGCGGGAACACTGAAGCTTTCTTT
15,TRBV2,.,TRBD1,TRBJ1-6,CASRGDSGGSSPLHF,TGTGCCAGCAGGGGGGACAGTGGGGGAAGTTCACCCCTCCACTTT
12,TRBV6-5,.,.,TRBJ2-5,CASSYSSQTQYF,TGTGCCAGCAGTTACTCGAGCCAGACCCAGTACTTC
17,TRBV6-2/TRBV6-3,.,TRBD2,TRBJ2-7,CASSPGTSGIYSYEQYF,TGTGCCAGCAGTCCAGGGACTAGCGGGATTTATTCCTACGAGCAGTACTTC
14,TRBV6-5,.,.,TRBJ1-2,CASSYSGRGKGYTF,TGTGCCAGCAGTTACTCGGGGAGGGGGAAAGGCTACACCTTC
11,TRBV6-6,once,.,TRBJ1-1,CASQKRTEAFF,TGTGCCAGCCAAAAACGGACTGAAGCTTTCTTT
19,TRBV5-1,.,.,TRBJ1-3,CASSLGTVNPTGSGNTIYF,TGCGCCAGCAGCTTGGGGACAGTGAACCCTACAGGGTCTGGAAACACCATATATTTT
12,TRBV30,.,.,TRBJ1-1,CAWDRMNTEAFF,TGTGCCTGGGACAGGATGAACACTGAAGCTTTCTTT
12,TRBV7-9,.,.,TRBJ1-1,CASSLQGSEAFF,TGTGCCAGCAGCCTCCAGGGATCTGAAGCTTTCTTT
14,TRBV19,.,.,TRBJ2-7,CASSSQSGSYEQYF,TGTGCCAGTAGTAGCCAGTCTGGCTCCTACGAGCAGTACTTC
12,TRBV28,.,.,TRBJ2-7,CASRPTGYEQYF,TGTGCCAGCAGGCCTACAGGGTACGAGCAGTACTTC
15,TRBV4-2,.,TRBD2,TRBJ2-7,CASSQDLGGSYEQYF,TGTGCCAGCAGCCAAGATCTCGGGGGGTCCTACGAGCAGTACTTC
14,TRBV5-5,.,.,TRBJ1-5,CASSLGVSGQPQHF,TGTGCCAGCAGCTTAGGGGTGTCTGGTCAGCCCCAGCATTTT
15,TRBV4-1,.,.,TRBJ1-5,CASSQQGMLGQPQHF,TGCGCCAGCAGCCAGCAGGGTATGCTAGGTCAGCCCCAGCATTTT
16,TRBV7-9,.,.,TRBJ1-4,CASSSPKQGRGEKLFF,TGTGCCAGCAGCTCCCCCAAACAGGGAAGGGGTGAAAAACTGTTTTTT
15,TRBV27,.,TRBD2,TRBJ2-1,CASSLGLAGYNEQFF,TGTGCCAGCAGTCTCGGACTAGCGGGTTACAATGAGCAGTTCTTC
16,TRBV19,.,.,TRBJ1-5,CAGSAGPIGIGQPQHF,TGTGCCGGAAGTGCGGGTCCGATCGGGATAGGTCAGCCCCAGCATTTT
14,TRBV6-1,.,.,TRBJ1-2,CASSEGRANYGYTF,TGTGCCAGCAGTGAAGGCAGGGCCAACTATGGCTACACCTTC
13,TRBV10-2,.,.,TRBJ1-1,CAVGEYRATEAFF,TGCGCCGTCGGAGAGTACAGGGCCACTGAAGCTTTCTTT
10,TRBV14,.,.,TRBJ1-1,CASSIVEAFF,TGTGCCAGCAGCATAGTTGAAGCTTTCTTT
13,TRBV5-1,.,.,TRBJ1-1,CASSFQGSTEAFF,TGCGCCAGCAGCTTCCAGGGGTCCACTGAAGCTTTCTTT
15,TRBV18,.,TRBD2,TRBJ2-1,CASSPATGGPGEQFF,TGTGCCAGCTCACCAGCTACGGGAGGGCCGGGTGAGCAGTTCTTC
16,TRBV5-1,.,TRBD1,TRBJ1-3,CASSSMGQNSGNTIYF,TGCGCCAGCAGCTCGATGGGACAGAACTCTGGAAACACCATATATTTT
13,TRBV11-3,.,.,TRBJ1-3,CASSSRSGNTIYF,TGTGCCAGCAGCTCAAGGTCCGGGAACACCATATATTTT
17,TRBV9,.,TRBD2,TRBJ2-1,CASSKKGDGTSGNEQFF,TGTGCCAGCTCTAAGAAGGGGGATGGGACTAGCGGCAATGAGCAGTTCTTC
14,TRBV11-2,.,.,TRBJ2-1,CASSLGGSVSEQFF,TGTGCCAGCAGCTTAGGTGGGAGTGTAAGTGAGCAGTTCTTC
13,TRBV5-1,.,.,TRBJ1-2,CASSLDRAWGYTF,TGCGCCAGCAGCTTGGACAGGGCTTGGGGCTACACCTTC
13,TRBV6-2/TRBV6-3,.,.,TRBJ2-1,CASSYGLYNEQFF,TGTGCCAGCAGTTACGGCCTTTACAATGAGCAGTTCTTC
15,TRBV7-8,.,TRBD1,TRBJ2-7,CASSLLFGWTGEQYF,TGTGCCAGCAGCTTATTGTTTGGTTGGACAGGCGAGCAGTACTTC
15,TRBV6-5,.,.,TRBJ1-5,CASRSFWQGNQPQHF,TGTGCCAGCAGATCATTTTGGCAGGGTAATCAGCCCCAGCATTTT
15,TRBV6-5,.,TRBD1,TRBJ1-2,CASSQTGTGYYGYTF,TGTGCCAGCAGTCAAACCGGGACAGGGTATTATGGCTACACCTTC
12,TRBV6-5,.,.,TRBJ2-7,CASSYASGEQYF,TGTGCCAGCAGTTACGCCTCCGGCGAGCAGTACTTC
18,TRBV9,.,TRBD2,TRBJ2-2,CASSHGTSGASNPGELFF,TGTGCCAGCAGCCACGGGACTAGTGGGGCCTCTAACCCCGGGGAGCTGTTTTTT
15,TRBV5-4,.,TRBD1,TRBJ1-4,CASSLVGQGGEKLFF,TGTGCCAGCAGCCTGGTGGGACAGGGGGGCGAAAAACTGTTTTTT
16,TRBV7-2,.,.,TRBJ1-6,CASSFRQVRYNSPLHF,TGTGCCAGCAGCTTTAGACAGGTCCGGTATAATTCACCCCTCCACTTT
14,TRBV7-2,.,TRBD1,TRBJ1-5,CASNPTGVNQPQHF,TGTGCCAGCAACCCAACAGGGGTAAATCAGCCCCAGCATTTT
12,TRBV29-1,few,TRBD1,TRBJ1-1,CSVDRQGSSAFF,TGCAGCGTTGATAGACAGGGCAGTTCGGCTTTCTTT